The rows below give T cell receptor beta chains drawn from one sample of a study of persistence of HIV-infected CD4 T cells. The antigens for these receptors are not known. The repertoire was sequenced with immunoSEQ multiplex PCR; TCRdb's copy has only in-frame clones and lacks some. The table has tens of thousands of clones, roughly 77% seen once. Sequenced here: CD4+ T cells sorted from PBMCs after approximately 19-hour stimulation, sampled from a patient who received antiretroviral therapy. Source of these receptors: an adult man with HIV who was CMV-seropositive. Both conserved end residues are part of each CDR3. D genes are given only for firm matches. Clone size, where shown, is once, few, many, or a class for clones that have expanded.

j_call cdr3_length clone_size v_call d_call cdr3_nt cdr3_aa
TRBJ2-1 16 - TRBV4-1 TRBD2 TGCGCCAGCAGCCCGACCCCTAGCGGGGGGGCCGATGAGCAGTTCTTC CASSPTPSGGADEQFF
TRBJ1-1 13 - TRBV7-9 - TGTGCCAGCAGCTTAGACTTAAACACTGAAGCTTTCTTT CASSLDLNTEAFF
TRBJ1-2 15 - TRBV28 TRBD1 TGTGCCAGCAGTTTTCCCCCCGGGACAGGGAAAGGCTACACCTTC CASSFPPGTGKGYTF
TRBJ2-7 14 few TRBV18 - TGTGCCAGCTCACCAAATAACTGGGTGAACGAGCAGTACTTC CASSPNNWVNEQYF
TRBJ2-6 14 - TRBV2 - TGTGCCAGCACGGAGGAGTCCGGGGCCAACGTCCTGACTTTC CASTEESGANVLTF
TRBJ1-4 15 - TRBV5-5 TRBD1 TGTGCCAGCAGCTCCAAACAGGGGGCCAAAGAAAAACTGTTTTTT CASSSKQGAKEKLFF
TRBJ1-1 15 once TRBV6-5 TRBD1 TGTGCCAGCAGTTACTCACAGGGGGCAGGCACTGAAGCTTTCTTT CASSYSQGAGTEAFF
TRBJ2-7 15 once TRBV6-6 - TGTGCCAGCAGACCCCACAGGGCCCTTGCCTACGAGCAGTACTTC CASRPHRALAYEQYF
TRBJ2-1 13 - TRBV2 - TGTGCCAGCAGTGGGGGGGGGCGCAATGAGCAGTTCTTC CASSGGGRNEQFF
TRBJ1-1 14 - TRBV9 TRBD1 TGTGCCAGCAGCCAGACAGGGGGAAGTGGTGAAGCTTTCTTT CASSQTGGSGEAFF
TRBJ1-5 13 - TRBV2 - TGTGCCAGCTCCGACATTAGCAATCAGCCCCAGCATTTT CASSDISNQPQHF
TRBJ1-1 15 - TRBV19 - TGTGCCAGTAGTATAGATTCGCTTGGTGGGACTGAAGCTTTCTTT CASSIDSLGGTEAFF
TRBJ2-7 15 - TRBV5-1 TRBD1 TGCGCCAGCAGCTTTAGGACAGGTCCGACCTACGAGCAGTACTTC CASSFRTGPTYEQYF
TRBJ1-5 14 - TRBV6-5 - TGTGCCAGCAGTTCCCTGGTTAGCAATCAGCCCCAGCATTTT CASSSLVSNQPQHF
TRBJ1-1 16 - TRBV2 TRBD1 TGTGCCAGCAGGTTAAGAAACACAGGGGTTGGGGCTGAAGCTTTCTTT CASRLRNTGVGAEAFF
TRBJ1-6 19 - TRBV6-2/TRBV6-3 - TGTGCCAGCAGTTACAACCTAGGCCGGGTTAGCTCCTATAATTCACCCCTCCACTTT CASSYNLGRVSSYNSPLHF
TRBJ1-1 14 - TRBV14 - TGTGCCAGCAGCCAGTGGGGCCCGAACACTGAAGCTTTCTTT CASSQWGPNTEAFF
TRBJ1-4 16 once TRBV5-1 - TGCGCCAGCAGCTTGAGGGGGGCGACAACTAATGAAAAACTGTTTTTT CASSLRGATTNEKLFF
TRBJ1-5 18 - TRBV11-2 TRBD1 TGTGCCAGCAGCTTCGGAACAGGGGCCCGACTGAACAATCAGCCCCAGCATTTT CASSFGTGARLNNQPQHF
TRBJ2-4 15 - TRBV4-2 TRBD2 TGTGCCAGCAGCCAAGACTGGCGGGGGGCCGACATTCAGTACTTC CASSQDWRGADIQYF
TRBJ1-3 16 - TRBV2 TRBD1 TGTGCCAGCTTATACGGGACAGCGGACCCTGGAAACACCATATATTTT CASLYGTADPGNTIYF
TRBJ2-5 15 - TRBV7-9 - TGTGCCAGCAGCCCCGGCAGGAGGCTCCAAGAGACCCAGTACTTC CASSPGRRLQETQYF
TRBJ1-5 14 - TRBV27 - TGTGCCAGCAGTTTTCGACAGCGCAATCAGCCCCAGCATTTT CASSFRQRNQPQHF
TRBJ2-3 15 - TRBV9 - TGTGCCAGCAGCGTAACCCCCTCGACAGGAGATACGCAGTATTTT CASSVTPSTGDTQYF
TRBJ2-3 13 - TRBV3-1/TRBV3-2 - TGTGCCAGCAGCGAGAGGGTTACAGATACGCAGTATTTT CASSERVTDTQYF
TRBJ1-6 16 - TRBV4-2 TRBD1 TGTGCCAGCAGCCAAGTGGGGGACAGGGGGAATTCACCCCTCCACTTT CASSQVGDRGNSPLHF